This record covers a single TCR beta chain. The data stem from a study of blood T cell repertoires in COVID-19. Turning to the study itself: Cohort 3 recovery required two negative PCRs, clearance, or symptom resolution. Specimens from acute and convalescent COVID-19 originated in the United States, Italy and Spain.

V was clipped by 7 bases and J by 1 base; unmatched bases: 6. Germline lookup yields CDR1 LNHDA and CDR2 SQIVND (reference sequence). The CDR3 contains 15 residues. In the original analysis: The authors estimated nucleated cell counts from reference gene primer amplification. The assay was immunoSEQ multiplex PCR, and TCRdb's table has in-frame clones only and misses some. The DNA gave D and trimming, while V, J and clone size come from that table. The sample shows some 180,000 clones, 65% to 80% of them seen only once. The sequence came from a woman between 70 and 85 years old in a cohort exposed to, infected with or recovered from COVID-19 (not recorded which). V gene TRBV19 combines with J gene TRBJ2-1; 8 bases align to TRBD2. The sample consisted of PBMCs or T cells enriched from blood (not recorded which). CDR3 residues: CASKATSGSYNEQFF. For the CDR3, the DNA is TGTGCCAGTAAGGCCACTAGCGGTTCCTACAATGAGCAGTTCTTC. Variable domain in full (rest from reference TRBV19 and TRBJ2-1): DGGITQSPKYLFRKEGQNVTLSCEQNLNHDAMYWYRQDPGQGLRLIYYSQIVNDFQKGDIAEGYSVSREKKESFPLTVTSAQKNPTAFYLCASKATSGSYNEQFFGPGTRLTVL.